This T cell receptor (beta chain) was found in a study of cytomegalovirus exposure and HLA in healthy donors. Study-level background: A prior analysis found about 110 million unique TCR beta sequences from roughly 180 million T cells. Of the donors genotyped, 300 to 500 in all, 75% to 85% fell in the Caucasian-associated ancestry cluster. Findings and limits, study-wide: The classifier, whose performance was assessed in both the original and validation cohorts, reportedly diagnosed cytomegalovirus status with high specificity and sensitivity. As a later analysis showed, a missense DCLRE1C variant was linked to trimming of TCR beta V- and J-genes.

CDR1 is MGHRA, CDR2 YSYEKL, per germline. The CDR3 is 17 amino acids. V shed 1 base and J shed 4 bases, with 17 bases lying between them. The primer mix had 60 Vbeta and 13 Jbeta primers. The repertoire was sequenced with immunoSEQ multiplex PCR; TCRdb's copy has only in-frame clones and lacks some. The sample carries 100,000 or so clones, over 60% recorded once. Comments on this clone: Its target is not known.

The chain joins TRBV4-1 to TRBJ1-3; TRBD1 might be the D (6 bases). This sequence originates from a female donor in good health and CMV-seropositive. Sequenced sample: PBMCs. DNA of the CDR3: TGCGCCAGCAGCCAAGCCGGGACACGAGCAGGAGGAAACACCATATATTTT. Protein product: CASSQAGTRAGGNTIYF.